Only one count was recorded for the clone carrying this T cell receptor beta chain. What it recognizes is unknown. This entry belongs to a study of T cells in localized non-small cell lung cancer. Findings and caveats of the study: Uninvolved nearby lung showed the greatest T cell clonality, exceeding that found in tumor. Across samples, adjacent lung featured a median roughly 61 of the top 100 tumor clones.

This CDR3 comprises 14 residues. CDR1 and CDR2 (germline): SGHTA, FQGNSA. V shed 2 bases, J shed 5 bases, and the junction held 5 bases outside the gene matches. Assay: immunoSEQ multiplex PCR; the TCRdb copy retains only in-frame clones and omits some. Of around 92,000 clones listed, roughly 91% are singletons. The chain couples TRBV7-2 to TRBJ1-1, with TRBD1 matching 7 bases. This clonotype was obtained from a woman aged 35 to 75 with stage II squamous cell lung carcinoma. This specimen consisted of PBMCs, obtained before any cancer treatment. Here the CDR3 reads CASSLRGPGTEAFF. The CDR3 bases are TGTGCCAGCAGCTTAAGGGGGCCAGGGACTGAAGCTTTCTTT.